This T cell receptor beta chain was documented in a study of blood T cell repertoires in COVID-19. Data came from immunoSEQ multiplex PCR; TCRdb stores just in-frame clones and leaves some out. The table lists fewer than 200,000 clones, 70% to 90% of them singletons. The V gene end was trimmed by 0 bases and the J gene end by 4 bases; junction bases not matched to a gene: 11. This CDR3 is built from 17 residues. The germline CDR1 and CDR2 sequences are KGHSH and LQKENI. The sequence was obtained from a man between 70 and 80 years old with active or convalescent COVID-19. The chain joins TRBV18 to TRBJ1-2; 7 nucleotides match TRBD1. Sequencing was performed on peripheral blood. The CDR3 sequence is CASSPPRAGGFSYGYTF. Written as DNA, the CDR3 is TGTGCCAGCTCACCACCGAGGGCAGGGGGGTTCAGCTATGGCTACACCTTC. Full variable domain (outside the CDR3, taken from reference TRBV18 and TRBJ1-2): NAGVMQNPRHLVRRRGQEARLRCSPMKGHSHVYWYRQLPEEGLKFMVYLQKENIIDESGMPKERFSAEFPKEGPSILRIQQVVRGDSAAYFCASSPPRAGGFSYGYTFGSGTRLTVV.